This T cell receptor beta chain was sequenced in a study of T cell repertoires in cytomegalovirus infection. Trimming took 2 bases from V and 3 from J, leaving 11 bases between them. CDR1 and CDR2 from the germline V gene are MGHDK and SYGVNS. CDR3 size: 14 residues. TCRdb re-called the reads through MiXCR, storing one row per CDR3 protein. The profile shows roughly 730,000 distinct CDR3 sequences, around a third of them singletons. Points from the study as a whole: CMV-specific TCR beta clonotypes restricted by HLA-C were the ones dominating the ex vivo response.

Worth noting for this clonotype: Its antigen is unidentified.

This sequence joins TRBV25-1 and TRBJ2-7; D tentatively fits TRBD1 or TRBD2 (5 bases each). The source material was cultured PBMCs, sampled from culture after CMV antigen stimulation. The receptor comes from a human donor in good health (CMV status not recorded). Some clones in this sample may be carry-over from other donors' samples. This CDR3 reads CASSEEGMGYEQYF. The CDR3 DNA follows: TGTGCCAGCAGTGAAGAGGGGATGGGCTACGAGCAGTACTTC.